Presented here are 13 T cell receptor beta chains from one specimen sequenced in a study of blood T cell repertoires in COVID-19. The data were produced by immunoSEQ multiplex PCR, yet TCRdb's version contains in-frame clones alone and is incomplete. The data contain about 320,000 clones, approximately 91% of them singletons. Material for sequencing was PBMCs or T cells enriched from blood (not recorded which). Receptors were obtained from a man aged 60 to 75 who had recovered from COVID-19.

The rearrangement joins TRBV5-1 to TRBJ2-1, with D possibly matching TRBD1 (6 bases). Trimming stripped 0 bases from V and 9 bases from J, with 10 bases between. From germline, CDR1 is SGHRS and CDR2 YFSETQ. This CDR3 spans 13 amino acids. The CDR3 DNA is TGCGCCAGCAGCTTGGAACTAGGGGGTGAGCAGTTCTTC. Residues: CASSLELGGEQFF.

The chain employs TRBV25-1 and TRBJ2-7; 10 nucleotides match TRBD1. This CDR3 region has 14 residues. V was pared by 4 bases and J by 7 bases, with 7 bases of the junction left unmatched. Germline-derived CDR1 and CDR2 are MGHDK and SYGVNS. CDR3 sequence: CASSGGTGAREQYF. CDR3 coding DNA: TGTGCCAGCAGTGGGGGGACAGGGGCTCGGGAGCAGTACTTC.

The CDR3 DNA reads as TGTGCCAGCAGCTCAGACAGGGGACGACCTGAAGCTTTCTTT. Amino acid sequence: CASSSDRGRPEAFF. The V and J genes are TRBV5-5 and TRBJ1-1; the match to TRBD1 covers 8 bases. This CDR3 comprises 14 residues. Germline V gene lookup returns CDR1 SGHKS and CDR2 YYEKEE (reference sequence). Germline trimming cut 3 bases from V and 6 bases from J; bases unmatched to any gene: 7. The full variable domain, its missing parts supplied by reference TRBV5-5 and TRBJ1-1, is DAGVTQSPTHLIKTRGQQVTLRCSPISGHKSVSWYQQVLGQGPQFIFQYYEKEERGRGNFPDRFSARQFPNYSSELNVNALLLGDSALYLCASSSDRGRPEAFFGQGTRLTVV.

This chain links TRBV24-1 with TRBJ1-2; 7 nucleotides align to TRBD1. The CDR3 has 13 residues. Germline lookup yields CDR1 KGHDR and CDR2 SFDVKD. The trim removed 6 bases at V and 7 bases at J, leaving 7 bases unmatched. The CDR3 bases are TGTGCCACCAGTCAAGGGGGCGAATCTGGCTACACCTTC. Translated, it gives CATSQGGESGYTF.

Only one count was recorded for this clone. CDR3 DNA: TGCGCCAGCAGACACAATCGGGCTAGCGGGCCCCGGCCTTACAATGAGCAGTTCTTC. The encoded protein is CASRHNRASGPRPYNEQFF. The chain links TRBV4-1 to TRBJ2-1, with TRBD2 matching over 8 bases. The germline gives CDR1 MGHRA, CDR2 YSYEKL. The CDR3 loop spans 19 amino acids. V dropped 6 bases and J dropped 4; count of bases not matched to a gene: 20.

This clone came up once. The rearrangement joins TRBV10-3 to TRBJ2-1; TRBD2 aligns across 10 bases. CDR1 and CDR2 (germline): ENHRY, SYGVKD. The CDR3 loop spans 15 amino acids. With V trimmed by 5 bases and J by 5 bases, 6 bases remained unmatched. CDR3 in DNA: TGTGCCATCAGTAAGACTAGCGGGTCAGACAATGAGCAGTTCTTC. It yields the protein CAISKTSGSDNEQFF.

This sequence joins TRBV3-1 (or the pseudogene TRBV3-2) and TRBJ2-5, with 8 bases lining up with TRBD1. J lost 5 bases, V lost 3 bases, and 8 bases had no gene match. CDR1 and CDR2 from the germline V gene are LGHDT and YNNKEL (reference sequence). The CDR3 sequence is 15 residues long. CDR3 residues: CASSQTDRGYETQYF. CDR3 nucleotide sequence: TGTGCCAGCAGCCAGACCGACAGGGGTTATGAGACCCAGTACTTC.

A single count supports this clone. The chain combines TRBV9 with TRBJ2-1; TRBD2 might be the D (6 bases). The CDR3 covers 14 residues. Germline lookup yields CDR1 SGDLS and CDR2 YYNGEE. V lost 0 bases and J 3 bases, leaving 7 bases between the germline ends. The CDR3 loop reads CASSVDGSYNEQFF. The CDR3, as DNA: TGTGCCAGCAGCGTAGACGGGAGCTACAATGAGCAGTTCTTC.

The chain carries TRBV5-3 and TRBJ1-3; D not resolved. TRBV5-3 is known as an ORF, though its function is uncertain. Trimming left V 0 bases short and J 0 bases short, with 10 bases between. This CDR3 has 16 residues. The CDR3 DNA reads as TGTGCCAGAAGCTTGGCCCCCTCCTACTCTGGAAACACCATATATTTT. Its translation is CARSLAPSYSGNTIYF.

This chain connects TRBV12-3 or TRBV12-4 to TRBJ2-7; no definite D call. The CDR3 totals 13 residues. The ends were cut back, 2 bases at V and 3 bases at J, with 8 bases in the middle. As DNA, the CDR3 is TGTGCCAGCAGTTTATCTCCTCTCTACGAGCAGTACTTC. As protein: CASSLSPLYEQYF.

In the case of this clone: The sample has other DNA sequences that encode this CDR3 too. The CDR3 DNA sequence: TGTGCCAGTAGTGCGGAAATGAACACTGAAGCTTTCTTT. As protein: CASSAEMNTEAFF. The V gene is TRBV19, the J gene TRBJ1-1; no definite D call. The CDR3 loop spans 13 amino acids. The germline gives CDR1 LNHDA, CDR2 SQIVND (reference sequence). V was clipped by 5 bases and J by 0 bases, with 7 bases between them.

The chain carries TRBV15 and TRBJ2-7; perhaps TRBD2 as D (6 bases). Germline assignment: CDR1 LNHNV and CDR2 YYDKDF (reference sequence). CDR3 length equals 17 residues. The V end was cut by 3 bases, the J end by 9 bases, with 27 bases between. Written as DNA, the CDR3 is TGTGCCACCAGCAGGGGGGGAGCGGCCCGCCTACTGGGGGGGCAGTACTTC. Amino acid sequence: CATSRGGAARLLGGQYF.

The V call is TRBV5-1, the J call TRBJ2-7, with D possibly TRBD1 on 6 matching bases. Trimming pared 5 bases from V and 3 bases from J, leaving 15 bases between. Germline CDR1 reads SGHRS; CDR2 reads YFSETQ. The CDR3 covers 14 residues. CDR3 sequence (DNA): TGCGCCAGCAGACCGACAGGAATACTCTACGAGCAGTACTTC. Residues: CASRPTGILYEQYF. Full variable domain (outside the CDR3, taken from reference TRBV5-1 and TRBJ2-7): KAGVTQTPRYLIKTRGQQVTLSCSPISGHRSVSWYQQTPGQGLQFLFEYFSETQRNKGNFPGRFSGRQFSNSRSEMNVSTLELGDSALYLCASRPTGILYEQYFGPGTRLTVT.